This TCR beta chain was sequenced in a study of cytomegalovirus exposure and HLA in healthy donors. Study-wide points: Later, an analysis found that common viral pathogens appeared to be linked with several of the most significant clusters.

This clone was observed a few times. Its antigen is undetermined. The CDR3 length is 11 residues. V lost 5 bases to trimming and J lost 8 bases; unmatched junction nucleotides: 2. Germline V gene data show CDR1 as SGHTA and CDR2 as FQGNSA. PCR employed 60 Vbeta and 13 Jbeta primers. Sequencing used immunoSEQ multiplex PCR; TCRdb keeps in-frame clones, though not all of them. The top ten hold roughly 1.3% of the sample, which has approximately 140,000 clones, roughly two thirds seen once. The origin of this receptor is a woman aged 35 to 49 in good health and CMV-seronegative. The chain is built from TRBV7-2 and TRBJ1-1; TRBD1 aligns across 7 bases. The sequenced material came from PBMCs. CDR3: CASSRTGEAFF. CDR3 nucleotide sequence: TGTGCCAGCAGCCGGACAGGAGAAGCTTTCTTT.